These 12 T cell receptor beta chains share one sample of origin, sequenced in a study of blood T cell repertoires in COVID-19. Method: immunoSEQ multiplex PCR; TCRdb's copy keeps in-frame clones and lacks some. This table has about 150,000 clones, over 70% appearing once. The sequenced sample consisted of PBMCs or T cells enriched from blood (not recorded which). These receptors came from a man between 65 and 79 years old who had been exposed to COVID-19.

V gene TRBV3-1 (or the pseudogene TRBV3-2) combines with J gene TRBJ2-1; D possibly corresponds to TRBD1 (5 bases). The ends were cut back, 3 bases at V and 7 bases at J, with 13 bases in the middle. This CDR3 has 14 amino acids. The germline CDR1 and CDR2 sequences are LGHDT and YNNKEL (reference sequence). The CDR3 DNA reads TGTGCCAGCAGCCACCGCCCTAGGGGTAATGAGCAGTTCTTC. It is translated as CASSHRPRGNEQFF.

This clone was detected a few times. The gene calls are TRBV5-8 and TRBJ2-2; D uncertain. Trimming took off 5 bases at V and 7 bases at J, with 6 bases between the two ends. This CDR3 contains 11 residues. Germline-derived CDR1 and CDR2 are SGHTS and YDEGEE. Written as DNA, the CDR3 is TGTGCCAGCAGTAGATACGGGGAGCTGTTTTTT. It translates to CASSRYGELFF.

This sequence joins TRBV19 and TRBJ2-7, with 8 bases fitting TRBD2. The germline V gene encodes CDR1 LNHDA and CDR2 SQIVND (reference sequence). The CDR3 runs to 15 residues. Trimming took 7 bases from V and 4 from J; bases not matched to a gene: 12. The CDR3 reads CASTDTERGKYEQYF. In nucleotides, the CDR3 is TGTGCCAGTACGGATACGGAGCGGGGGAAGTACGAGCAGTACTTC.

The chain combines TRBV27 with TRBJ2-7; TRBD1 matches 11 bases. J gave up 1 base and V 5 bases, and 7 bases lay outside the gene matches. The CDR3 is 16 amino acids. The germline V gene has CDR1 MNHEY and CDR2 SMNVEV (reference sequence). The CDR3 region has the DNA TGTGCCAGCAGTCGTTCCGGGACAGGGGGTTCCTACGAGCAGTACTTC. Its protein is CASSRSGTGGSYEQYF.

The chain uses TRBV11-1 and TRBJ2-1; 7 bases agree with TRBD1. The V gene end was trimmed by 6 bases and the J gene end by 0 bases; junction bases not matched to a gene: 8. The CDR3 covers 16 residues. Germline CDR1 reads SGHAT; CDR2 reads FQDESV (reference sequence). The CDR3 DNA sequence: TGTGCCAGCAGTCGAGGGGGCGGTGGCTCCTACAATGAGCAGTTCTTC. Its translation: CASSRGGGGSYNEQFF.

This clone occurred many times. V gene TRBV6-5 combines with J gene TRBJ2-7, with a weak D call TRBD2 (7 bases). Trimming pared 3 bases from V and 4 bases from J, leaving 16 bases between. The CDR3 runs to 15 residues. Germline V CDR1 and CDR2: MNHEY, SVGAGI. CDR3 DNA sequence: TGTGCCAGCAGTTATTTTAGGGGGGGCGCGTACGAGCAGTACTTC. This encodes CASSYFRGGAYEQYF.

The chain combines TRBV9 with TRBJ1-6; TRBD1 aligns across 7 bases. Germline values: CDR1 SGDLS, CDR2 YYNGEE. The CDR3 length is 15 residues. V was pared by 4 bases and J by 6 bases, with 7 bases of the junction left unmatched. CDR3 sequence reads: CASSSAGTANSPLHF. CDR3 nucleotide sequence: TGTGCCAGCAGCTCCGCCGGGACAGCTAATTCACCCCTCCACTTT. The full variable domain, rest sourced from reference TRBV9 and TRBJ1-6, is DSGVTQTPKHLITATGQRVTLRCSPRSGDLSVYWYQQSLDQGLQFLIQYYNGEERAKGNILERFSAQQFPDLHSELNLSSLELGDSALYFCASSSAGTANSPLHFGNGTRLTVT.

The rearrangement uses TRBV13 and TRBJ1-3; TRBD1 might be the D (6 bases). Germline-derived CDR1 and CDR2 are PRHDT and FYEKMQ (reference sequence). V shed 4 bases and J shed 2 bases, with 15 bases lying between them. The CDR3 loop spans 16 amino acids. Here the CDR3 DNA reads TGTGCCAGCAGCTCAAATGCAGGGGTTCCTGGAAACACCATATATTTT. Translation gives CASSSNAGVPGNTIYF.

This sequence joins TRBV5-1 and TRBJ2-1; TRBD1 aligns across 8 bases. Germline-derived CDR1 and CDR2 are SGHRS and YFSETQ. The ends lost 3 bases at V and 5 bases at J; junction bases unmatched: 7. The CDR3 extends over 15 amino acids. The CDR3 is CASSSGGLGNNEQFF. The CDR3 region has the DNA TGCGCCAGCAGCTCAGGGGGCTTAGGAAACAATGAGCAGTTCTTC.

The chain has TRBV7-2 and TRBJ1-2; 8 nucleotides line up with TRBD1. After removal of 8 bases from V and 14 bases from J, the junction contained 10 bases not matched to a gene. The germline gives CDR1 SGHTA, CDR2 FQGNSA. The CDR3 is 11 amino acids. The CDR3 spells CASGSNRGDTF. CDR3 coding DNA: TGTGCCAGCGGGTCAAACAGGGGGGATACCTTC. Full variable domain (missing parts from reference TRBV7-2 and TRBJ1-2): GAGVSQSPSNKVTEKGKDVELRCDPISGHTALYWYRQSLGQGLEFLIYFQGNSAPDKSGLPSDRFSAERTGGSVSTLTIQRTQQEDSAVYLCASGSNRGDTFGSGTRLTVV.

The chain combines TRBV25-1 with TRBJ1-2, with D maybe TRBD1 (6 bases). CDR1 is MGHDK and CDR2 is SYGVNS in the germline V gene. This CDR3 has 14 residues. With 2 bases removed from V and 5 bases from J, the gap between germline ends came to 12 bases. CDR3 bases: TGTGCCAGCAGTGAAGTGCGGGGGCCATATGGCTACACCTTC. Encoded protein: CASSEVRGPYGYTF.

This clone occurred once. The chain links TRBV15 to TRBJ2-7; TRBD1 is a possible D gene (6 bases). Germline lookup yields CDR1 LNHNV and CDR2 YYDKDF (reference sequence). The CDR3 runs to 13 residues. V was clipped by 5 bases and J by 6 bases, with 14 bases between them. Written as DNA, the CDR3 is TGTGCCACCAGCCCGAACAGGGTCGGCGAGCAGTACTTC. It yields the protein CATSPNRVGEQYF.